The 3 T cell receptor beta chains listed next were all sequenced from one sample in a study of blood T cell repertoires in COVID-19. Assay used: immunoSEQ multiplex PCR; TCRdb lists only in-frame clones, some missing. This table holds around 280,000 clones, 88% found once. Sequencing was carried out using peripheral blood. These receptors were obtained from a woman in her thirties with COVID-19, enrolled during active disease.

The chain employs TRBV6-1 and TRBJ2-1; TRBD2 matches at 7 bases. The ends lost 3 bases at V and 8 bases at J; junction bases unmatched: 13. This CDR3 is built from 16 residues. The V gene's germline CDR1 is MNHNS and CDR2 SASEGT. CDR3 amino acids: CASSEFGTGGRDEQFF. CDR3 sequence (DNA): TGTGCCAGCAGTGAGTTCGGAACGGGAGGAAGGGATGAGCAGTTCTTC.

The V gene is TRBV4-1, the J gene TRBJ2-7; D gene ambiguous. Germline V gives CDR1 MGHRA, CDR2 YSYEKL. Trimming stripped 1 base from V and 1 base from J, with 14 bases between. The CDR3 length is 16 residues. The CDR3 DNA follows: TGCGCCAGCAGCCAAGCTCCTCCCCCGGGTTCCTACGAGCAGTACTTC. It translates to CASSQAPPPGSYEQYF.

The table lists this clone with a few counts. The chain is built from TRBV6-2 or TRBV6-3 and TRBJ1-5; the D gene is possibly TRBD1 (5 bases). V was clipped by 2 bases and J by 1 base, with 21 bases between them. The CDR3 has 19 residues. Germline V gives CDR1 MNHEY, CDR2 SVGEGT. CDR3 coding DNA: TGTGCCAGCAGTTACGATGGGACTGCGGTAGGATGGAGCAATCAGCCCCAGCATTTT. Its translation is CASSYDGTAVGWSNQPQHF.